This passage covers 30 T cell receptor beta chains from one sample sequenced in a study of T cell responses to AZD1222 COVID-19 vaccine. TCRdb's table, derived via immunoSEQ multiplex PCR, lists solely in-frame clones and lacks some. Of under 150,000 clones listed, just over 90% were seen once; the top ten hold 1.5% to 2%. This specimen was peripheral blood, taken on day 0 of AZD1222 vaccination. The receptors come from an adult in good health.

A remark on this clone: An end of the junction does not agree with germline; a read error may underlie this. The rearrangement uses TRBV12-3 or TRBV12-4 and TRBJ1-1; D unresolved. The CDR3 is 13 residues long. The CDR3 nucleotides are TGTGCCAGCAGGCGGGTCATGAATACTGAAGCTTTCTTT. It yields the protein CASRRVMNTEAFF.

This clone was seen a single time. This chain joins TRBV2 and TRBJ2-5; D perhaps matches TRBD1 (6 bases). V was trimmed by 5 bases and J by 3 bases, leaving 10 bases between them. Germline loops: CDR1 SNHLY, CDR2 FYNNEI. The CDR3 is 13 amino acids. In nucleotides, the CDR3 is TGTGCCAGCAGTCAAACAGGGAAAGAGACCCAGTACTTC. Translated, it gives CASSQTGKETQYF.

The chain couples TRBV19 to TRBJ1-5; 8 nucleotides agree with TRBD1. Trimming took 8 bases from V and 3 from J; bases not matched to a gene: 12. The CDR3 runs 16 residues. Germline V gene data show CDR1 as LNHDA and CDR2 as SQIVND (reference sequence). CDR3 coding DNA: TGTGCCAGTCGACAGGGGTTTGTGTTTAACAATCAGCCCCAGCATTTT. Encoded protein: CASRQGFVFNNQPQHF.

The J gene is TRBJ2-6, the V gene TRBV9, with D possibly being TRBD1 (6 bases). This CDR3 region has 19 residues. V dropped 4 bases and J dropped 0 bases, with 20 bases sitting between them. Germline loops: CDR1 SGDLS, CDR2 YYNGEE. Here the CDR3 DNA reads TGTGCCAGCAGCAAACCCGGGACACGGGCCCTCTCTGGGGCCAACGTCCTGACTTTC. It translates to CASSKPGTRALSGANVLTF.

V is TRBV7-8 and J is TRBJ1-3; D is unresolved. V lost 5 bases and J lost 1, with 9 bases in between. Germline V gene lookup returns CDR1 SGHVS and CDR2 FQNEAQ. The length of the CDR3 is 14 residues. DNA of the CDR3: TGTGCCAGCAGCCCAGAAGGGTCTGGAAACACCATATATTTT. Amino acids: CASSPEGSGNTIYF.

This sequence joins TRBV14 and TRBJ1-6, with 9 bases lining up with TRBD1. Germline assignment: CDR1 SGHDN and CDR2 FVKESK. This CDR3 contains 19 residues. Trimming removed 0 bases from V and 8 bases from J; junction bases left unmatched: 14. The CDR3 spells CASSQDPGSGTGTDSPLHF. In nucleotides, the CDR3 is TGTGCCAGCAGCCAAGATCCAGGCTCCGGGACAGGGACGGATTCACCCCTCCACTTT. The full variable domain, completed using reference TRBV14 and TRBJ1-6, is EAGVTQFPSHSVIEKGQTVTLRCDPISGHDNLYWYRRVMGKEIKFLLHFVKESKQDESGMPNNRFLAERTGGTYSTLKVQPAELEDSGVYFCASSQDPGSGTGTDSPLHFGNGTRLTVT.

J is TRBJ2-1 and V is TRBV7-3, with 11 bases fitting TRBD2. CDR3 size: 14 residues. Germline CDR1 reads SGHTA; CDR2 reads FQGTGA. J lost 8 bases, V lost 2 bases, and 2 bases had no gene match. The CDR3 region is CASSLLAGGDEQFF. The CDR3 DNA is TGTGCCAGCAGCTTACTAGCGGGAGGCGATGAGCAGTTCTTC. The full variable domain, with the rest looked up from reference TRBV7-3 and TRBJ2-1, is GAGVSQTPSNKVTEKGKYVELRCDPISGHTALYWYRQSLGQGPEFLIYFQGTGAADDSGLPNDRFFAVRPEGSVSTLKIQRTERGDSAVYLCASSLLAGGDEQFFGPGTRLTVL.

The DNA for the CDR3 is TGTGCCAGCAGCCAAGGACAGCCTAATCAGCCCCAGCATTTT. Amino acids: CASSQGQPNQPQHF. The V gene is TRBV3-1 (or the pseudogene TRBV3-2), the J gene TRBJ1-5; TRBD1 is a possible D gene (5 bases). Germline assignment: CDR1 LGHDT and CDR2 YNNKEL (reference sequence). The CDR3 spans 14 residues. The germline V and J ends were trimmed by 1 base and 4 bases, with 8 bases remaining between them.

The V call is TRBV4-2, the J call TRBJ2-7; D call uncertain. Germline-derived CDR1 and CDR2 are LGHNA and YNFKEQ. The CDR3 is made up of 11 amino acids. Trimming took off 1 base at V and 6 bases at J, with 4 bases between the two ends. CDR3 in amino acids: CASSQAREQYF. The CDR3 DNA is TGTGCCAGCAGCCAAGCGCGCGAGCAGTACTTC.

This sequence joins TRBV12-3 or TRBV12-4 and TRBJ2-7; D gene uncertain. V lost 2 bases to trimming and J lost 1 base, with 6 bases between them. CDR3 length: 13 residues. CDR3: CASSLTRSYEQYF. The CDR3, as DNA: TGTGCCAGCAGTTTAACCAGATCCTACGAGCAGTACTTC.

This clone was seen only once. The chain carries TRBV18 and TRBJ1-5; D is undetermined. Trimming took off 3 bases at V and 7 bases at J, with 13 bases between the two ends. CDR1 and CDR2 from the germline V gene are KGHSH and LQKENI. This CDR3 region has 14 residues. In DNA form, the CDR3 reads TGTGCCAGCTCACCTTCGGGTACGTACCAGCCCCAGCATTTT. The encoded protein is CASSPSGTYQPQHF.

The sample holds a few counts of this clone. The V and J genes are TRBV5-6 and TRBJ2-2; maybe TRBD2 (5 bases). This CDR3 spans 14 amino acids. Trimming shortened V by 3 bases and J by 4 bases, and 10 bases separated the two germline ends. Germline CDR1 reads SGHDT; CDR2 reads YYEEEE. The CDR3 reads CASSSRGPTGELFF. In DNA form, the CDR3 reads TGTGCCAGCAGCTCTCGCGGGCCCACCGGGGAGCTGTTTTTT.

V is TRBV27 and J is TRBJ2-1, with a tentative D call TRBD1 (6 bases). The CDR3 is 16 residues long. The V gene's germline CDR1 is MNHEY and CDR2 SMNVEV (reference sequence). V lost 5 bases, J lost 2 bases, and 16 bases lay in between. The CDR3 region is CASSPSVGAAYNEQFF. CDR3 in DNA: TGTGCCAGCAGTCCCTCGGTGGGGGCTGCCTACAATGAGCAGTTCTTC.

This chain connects TRBV7-3 to TRBJ1-1, with unresolved D. CDR1 and CDR2 (germline): SGHTA, FQGTGA. This CDR3 comprises 13 residues. Trimming shortened V by 5 bases and J by 6 bases, and 13 bases separated the two germline ends. CDR3 residues: CASSPEVSAEAFF. The CDR3 DNA sequence: TGTGCCAGCAGCCCCGAAGTAAGTGCTGAAGCTTTCTTT.

This chain links TRBV11-1 with TRBJ2-7, with a possible D match to TRBD1 (5 bases). V shed 5 bases and J shed 3 bases, with 11 bases lying between them. The V gene's germline CDR1 is SGHAT and CDR2 FQDESV (reference sequence). The CDR3 runs 13 residues. The CDR3 nucleotides are TGTGCCAGCAGCCCCTCCAGGGACTACGAGCAGTACTTC. Residues: CASSPSRDYEQYF.

This chain links TRBV5-1 with TRBJ2-2; tentatively, D is TRBD1 or TRBD2 (5 bases each). Germline CDR1 SGHRS, CDR2 YFSETQ. There are 14 residues in the CDR3. Trimming took 0 bases from V and 4 from J, leaving 7 bases between them. This CDR3 is CASSLVGVTGELFF. CDR3 coding DNA: TGCGCCAGCAGCTTGGTGGGGGTCACCGGGGAGCTGTTTTTT.

The chain combines TRBV10-2 with TRBJ1-1; D possibly corresponds to TRBD1 (5 bases). Per the germline V gene, CDR1 is WSHSY and CDR2 is SAAADI. The CDR3 sequence is 14 residues long. The V end was cut by 0 bases, the J end by 7 bases, with 12 bases between. CDR3 loop: CASSESGVSGEAFF. CDR3 sequence (DNA): TGCGCCAGCAGTGAGTCGGGGGTATCAGGTGAAGCTTTCTTT.

The chain is built from TRBV27 and TRBJ2-7; D unresolved. The V end was cut by 4 bases, the J end by 5 bases, with 12 bases between. This CDR3 has 13 residues. CDR1 is MNHEY and CDR2 is SMNVEV in the germline V gene (reference sequence). DNA for the CDR3: TGTGCCAGCAGTTCTCGGACCTGGGACGAGCAGTACTTC. This codes for CASSSRTWDEQYF.

On this clone itself: Distinct nucleotide sequences in the sample also encode this CDR3. The chain couples TRBV7-6 to TRBJ1-4; D is perhaps TRBD1 (6 bases). The CDR3 covers 15 residues. The germline V gene encodes CDR1 SGHVS and CDR2 FNYEAQ. The V end lost 0 bases, the J end lost 5 bases, and 10 bases lay between the germline ends. Written as DNA, the CDR3 is TGTGCCAGCAGCTTAGCGGGGCAGGGGAATGAAAAACTGTTTTTT. Its protein product is CASSLAGQGNEKLFF.

Concerning this clone: This specimen includes other DNA sequences encoding the same CDR3. The chain employs TRBV18 and TRBJ2-7; D not certain. This CDR3 is built from 13 residues. CDR1 and CDR2 (germline): KGHSH, LQKENI. The ends were cut back, 2 bases at V and 4 bases at J, with 9 bases in the middle. The CDR3 region has the DNA TGTGCCAGCTCACCAGCCCAAGGGTACGAGCAGTACTTC. Translated, it gives CASSPAQGYEQYF.

The chain is built from TRBV7-9 and TRBJ2-2; perhaps TRBD1 as D (5 bases). Per germline, CDR1 SEHNR and CDR2 FQNEAQ (reference sequence). The CDR3 is 13 residues long. The V and J ends lost 0 bases and 6 bases respectively, with 5 bases between them. Here the CDR3 DNA reads TGTGCCAGCAGCTTAGCAGGGGCCGGGGAGCTGTTTTTT. Its translation: CASSLAGAGELFF.

CDR3 sequence reads: CASVGLSGDSYNEQFF. The CDR3 DNA sequence: TGTGCCAGCGTTGGTTTGAGCGGGGATTCCTACAATGAGCAGTTCTTC. The chain employs TRBV11-2 and TRBJ2-1, with 7 positions matching TRBD2. The trim removed 8 bases at V and 1 base at J, leaving 11 bases unmatched. This CDR3 spans 16 amino acids. Per the germline V gene, CDR1 is SGHAT and CDR2 is FQNNGV.

V usage is TRBV6-2 or TRBV6-3 and J usage is TRBJ1-5; D is unclear. CDR1 is MNHEY, CDR2 SVGEGT, per germline. There are 13 residues in the CDR3. Trimming removed 2 bases at V and 11 bases at J, with 13 bases between. The CDR3 coding sequence is TGTGCCAGCAGTTACGGCGAGGTGGGAACCCAGCATTTT. As protein: CASSYGEVGTQHF.

This clone was picked up a small number of times. V and J are TRBV6-6 and TRBJ1-3; 7 nucleotides align to TRBD1. Germline V lookup: CDR1 MNHNY, CDR2 SVGAGI (reference sequence). The CDR3 has 16 amino acids. V shed 5 bases, J shed 3 bases, and the junction held 10 bases outside the gene matches. The CDR3, as DNA: TGTGCCAGCAGTCCGGCGACAGGGAAAGGTGGAAACACCATATATTTT. Protein sequence: CASSPATGKGGNTIYF.

The CDR3 DNA reads TGTGCCAGCAGCCAAATCTTTCACAGGGGGCTTGGACGCCAGCCCCAGCATTTT. Translation gives CASSQIFHRGLGRQPQHF. The chain links TRBV4-2 to TRBJ1-5; TRBD1 matches 9 bases. The length of the CDR3 is 18 residues. Trimming at V came to 2 bases and at J to 7 bases, leaving 15 bases not matched to a gene. Germline lookup yields CDR1 LGHNA and CDR2 YNFKEQ.

This sequence joins TRBV2 and TRBJ1-3; D remains unclear. The CDR3 totals 12 residues. CDR1 is SNHLY, CDR2 FYNNEI, per germline. The V end lost 6 bases, the J end lost 4 bases, and 7 bases lay between the germline ends. The CDR3: CASRSAGNTIYF. CDR3 DNA: TGTGCCAGCAGGTCGGCCGGAAACACCATATATTTT.

V gene TRBV5-1 combines with J gene TRBJ1-6; D remains unclear. The V gene lost 3 bases and the J gene lost 10 bases, with 11 bases spanning the gap. The germline V gene has CDR1 SGHRS and CDR2 YFSETQ. This CDR3 is 13 amino acids long. Here the CDR3 reads CASSSSGQSPLHF. CDR3 bases: TGCGCCAGCAGCTCCTCTGGGCAATCACCCCTCCACTTT. The whole variable domain, filled in from reference TRBV5-1 and TRBJ1-6, reads KAGVTQTPRYLIKTRGQQVTLSCSPISGHRSVSWYQQTPGQGLQFLFEYFSETQRNKGNFPGRFSGRQFSNSRSEMNVSTLELGDSALYLCASSSSGQSPLHFGNGTRLTVT.

The V call is TRBV10-2, the J call TRBJ1-6, with 9 nucleotides matching TRBD1. The V and J ends lost 5 bases and 5 bases, in that order; junction bases with no gene match: 4. There are 15 residues in the CDR3. Germline V gene data show CDR1 as WSHSY and CDR2 as SAAADI. The CDR3 nucleotides are TGCGCCAGCAGTCACAGGGACAGGGATAATTCACCCCTCCACTTT. Amino acids: CASSHRDRDNSPLHF.

J is TRBJ1-5 and V is TRBV2, with D uncertain. Per germline, CDR1 SNHLY and CDR2 FYNNEI. The germline V and J ends were trimmed by 2 bases and 1 base, with 3 bases remaining between them. CDR3 length: 13 residues. The CDR3 DNA reads as TGTGCCAGCAGTGAACAGAGCAATCAGCCCCAGCATTTT. Encoded protein: CASSEQSNQPQHF.

This clone was found once. This sequence joins TRBV7-3 and TRBJ1-1, with D perhaps matching TRBD1 (5 bases). V shed 1 base and J shed 0 bases, with 9 bases lying between them. There are 15 residues in the CDR3. Per germline, CDR1 SGHTA and CDR2 FQGTGA. The CDR3 loop is CASSLKAGLNTEAFF. The CDR3 DNA reads as TGTGCCAGCAGCTTAAAGGCAGGGTTGAACACTGAAGCTTTCTTT.